What follows are 15 T cell receptor beta chains derived from one specimen sequenced in a study of shared clonotypes between healthy human individuals. Repertoires were generated with immunoSEQ multiplex PCR, while TCRdb's copy carries only in-frame clones and drops some. The table lists over a million clones, approximately 98% of them singletons. The sequenced sample was naive CD4+ T cells sorted from blood. Subset: CD45RA+ positively selected. Receptors were obtained from a man aged 25-45 years in good health.

The chain carries TRBV7-2 and TRBJ2-1; D gene uncertain. The CDR3 spans 11 residues. Germline loops: CDR1 SGHTA, CDR2 FQGNSA. Trimming cost V 5 bases and J 9 bases, with 8 bases left between them. The CDR3 coding sequence is TGTGCCAGCAGCCCCTCTATTGAGCAGTTCTTC. Amino acid sequence: CASSPSIEQFF.

The chain carries TRBV5-1 and TRBJ1-5; D not certain. This CDR3 is built from 14 residues. V was cut by 2 bases and J by 4 bases, with 10 bases left in between. In germline, CDR1 is SGHRS, CDR2 YFSETQ. The CDR3 nucleotides are TGCGCCAGCAGCTTCGATGGACGAAATCAGCCCCAGCATTTT. It yields the protein CASSFDGRNQPQHF. The full variable domain, completed using reference TRBV5-1 and TRBJ1-5, is KAGVTQTPRYLIKTRGQQVTLSCSPISGHRSVSWYQQTPGQGLQFLFEYFSETQRNKGNFPGRFSGRQFSNSRSEMNVSTLELGDSALYLCASSFDGRNQPQHFGDGTRLSIL.

The chain employs TRBV25-1 and TRBJ2-5; 7 bases match TRBD1. The germline V gene has CDR1 MGHDK and CDR2 SYGVNS. Germline trimming cut 3 bases from V and 7 bases from J; bases unmatched to any gene: 8. The CDR3 extends over 14 amino acids. CDR3 in amino acids: CASSEAGGERTQYF. The CDR3 DNA reads TGTGCCAGCAGTGAGGCAGGGGGAGAGCGGACCCAGTACTTC.

The chain employs TRBV12-5 and TRBJ2-3; D call uncertain. CDR3 length: 13 amino acids. The ends were cut back, 1 base at V and 4 bases at J, with 6 bases in the middle. Germline CDR1 LGHNT, CDR2 FRNRAP. CDR3 in amino acids: CASGLDVSDTQYF. The CDR3 DNA reads TGTGCTAGTGGTTTGGACGTGTCAGATACGCAGTATTTT.

The rearrangement joins TRBV15 to TRBJ2-3, with 8 bases fitting TRBD2. The germline CDR1 and CDR2 sequences are LNHNV and YYDKDF (reference sequence). This CDR3 has 18 amino acids. The ends lost 4 bases at V and 0 bases at J; junction bases unmatched: 12. DNA of the CDR3: TGTGCCACCAGCACGTCCAACCTACTAGCGGTGAGCACAGATACGCAGTATTTT. The encoded protein is CATSTSNLLAVSTDTQYF.

The chain recombines TRBV7-9 with TRBJ2-2, with 14 nucleotides matching TRBD2. This CDR3 spans 16 amino acids. Germline CDR1 and CDR2: SEHNR and FQNEAQ (reference sequence). V trimming: 5 bases; J trimming: 5 bases; junction bases outside the gene matches: 4. In nucleotides, the CDR3 is TGTGCCAGCAGCCTGGGACTAGCGGGAGTAACCGGGGAGCTGTTTTTT. Its translation: CASSLGLAGVTGELFF.

About this clone: Other nucleotide sequences in the sample specify the same CDR3. The genes are TRBV4-3 and TRBJ2-7, with D hard to call. This CDR3 has 13 amino acids. Trimming stripped 1 base from V and 3 bases from J, with 7 bases between. CDR1 is LGHNA, CDR2 YSLEER, per germline. The CDR3 sequence is CASSQAVSYEQYF. DNA for the CDR3: TGCGCCAGCAGCCAAGCGGTAAGCTACGAGCAGTACTTC.

The chain is built from TRBV7-2 and TRBJ2-2, with 11 bases matching TRBD2. Germline V gene lookup returns CDR1 SGHTA and CDR2 FQGNSA. CDR3 length equals 16 residues. Germline trimming cut 1 base from V and 7 bases from J; bases unmatched to any gene: 5. Here the CDR3 reads CASSLELAGVGGELFF. The CDR3 DNA reads TGTGCCAGCAGCTTAGAACTAGCGGGAGTAGGCGGGGAGCTGTTTTTT.

J is TRBJ1-2 and V is TRBV7-8; D perhaps matches TRBD1 (6 bases). Germline V gene sequence: CDR1 SGHVS, CDR2 FQNEAQ. This CDR3 contains 14 residues. Deletions cut 5 bases from V and 4 bases from J, with 14 bases between. The CDR3 DNA sequence: TGTGCCAGCAGCCTCAAGGGACAACTCTATGGCTACACCTTC. Its protein is CASSLKGQLYGYTF.

The rearrangement uses TRBV9 and TRBJ2-3, with 9 nucleotides matching TRBD1. V lost 3 bases, J lost 6 bases, and 8 bases stayed unmatched. Per germline, CDR1 SGDLS and CDR2 YYNGEE. The CDR3 contains 15 residues. CDR3 in amino acids: CASSAYTGGADTQYF. CDR3 nucleotide sequence: TGTGCCAGCAGCGCCTACACAGGGGGCGCGGATACGCAGTATTTT.

The chain recombines TRBV2 with TRBJ2-1; D gene uncertain. The CDR3 loop spans 11 amino acids. Trimming stripped 6 bases from V and 12 bases from J, with 12 bases between. Germline V gene data show CDR1 as SNHLY and CDR2 as FYNNEI. CDR3 in amino acids: CASRSNAVQFF. The CDR3 DNA is TGTGCCAGCAGGAGCAATGCGGTGCAGTTCTTC.

The rearrangement links TRBV6-4 to TRBJ2-1, with D possibly matching TRBD2 (6 bases). V was clipped by 4 bases and J by 6 bases, with 10 bases between them. In germline, CDR1 is MRHNA, CDR2 SNTAGT. This CDR3 contains 13 residues. The CDR3 sequence is CASSAGAANEQFF. For the CDR3, the DNA is TGTGCCAGCAGTGCGGGAGCCGCCAATGAGCAGTTCTTC.

This sequence joins TRBV7-2 and TRBJ1-3; no clear D gene. Germline CDR1 and CDR2: SGHTA and FQGNSA. The CDR3 has 13 amino acids. Trimming took off 6 bases at V and 1 base at J, with 7 bases between the two ends. The CDR3 DNA reads as TGTGCCAGCAGACCGACTTCTGGAAACACCATATATTTT. Its protein is CASRPTSGNTIYF.

The chain couples TRBV19 to TRBJ2-1, with 12 bases fitting TRBD2. The junction had 1 base not matched to a gene; V was cut back by 6 bases and J by 4 bases. The CDR3 totals 14 residues. The germline V gene encodes CDR1 LNHDA and CDR2 SQIVND (reference sequence). CDR3 sequence: CASRGLAGYNEQFF. CDR3 nucleotides: TGTGCCAGTAGAGGACTAGCGGGATACAATGAGCAGTTCTTC.

This clone was seen once. This sequence joins TRBV27 and TRBJ2-6, with TRBD1 matching over 8 bases. V lost 5 bases, J lost 2 bases, and 23 bases stayed unmatched. In germline, CDR1 is MNHEY, CDR2 SMNVEV (reference sequence). The CDR3 extends over 22 amino acids. The CDR3 region is CASSPRTGILWASNPGANVLTF. CDR3 nucleotide sequence: TGTGCCAGCAGTCCACGGACAGGGATACTCTGGGCCTCAAACCCTGGGGCCAACGTCCTGACTTTC.